This paragraph reports one TCR beta chain. The antigen remains unidentified. The sample is drawn from a study of identical twins. General observations from the study: Cross-sectional statistics underpinned the conclusions; the same donors were not followed. In cord blood, abundant beta clonotypes had fewer insertions; memory showed no trend.

After template switching added a universal primer site, the resulting cDNA carried unique molecular identifiers. MiXCR, applied by TCRdb to the 5' RACE reads, yields one record per CDR3 protein. The sample records some 660,000 distinct CDR3 sequences, 8.6% being singletons. Deletions cut 0 bases from V and 10 bases from J, with 11 bases between. Germline V gives CDR1 SGDLS, CDR2 YYNGEE. CDR3 length: 13 amino acids. This same sample was also taken into another study, of yellow fever vaccine responses in identical twins.

The clonotype originates from a woman aged 18 to 35 in good health. Material: PBMCs. V is TRBV9 and J is TRBJ2-1, with D unclear. The CDR3: CASSVGSGIEQFF. Here the CDR3 DNA reads TGTGCCAGCAGCGTAGGTAGTGGTATCGAGCAGTTCTTC.